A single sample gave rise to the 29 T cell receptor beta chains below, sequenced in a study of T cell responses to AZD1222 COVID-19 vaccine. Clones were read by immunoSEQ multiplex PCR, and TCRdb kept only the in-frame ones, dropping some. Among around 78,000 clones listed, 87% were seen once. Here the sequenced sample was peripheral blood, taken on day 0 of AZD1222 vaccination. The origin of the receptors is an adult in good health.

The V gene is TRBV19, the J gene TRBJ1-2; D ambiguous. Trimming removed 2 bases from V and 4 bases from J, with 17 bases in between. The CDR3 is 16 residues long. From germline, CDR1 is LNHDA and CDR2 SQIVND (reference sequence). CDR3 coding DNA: TGTGCCAGTAGTATAAGTATTGAATGGGCCCGCTATGGCTACACCTTC. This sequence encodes CASSISIEWARYGYTF.

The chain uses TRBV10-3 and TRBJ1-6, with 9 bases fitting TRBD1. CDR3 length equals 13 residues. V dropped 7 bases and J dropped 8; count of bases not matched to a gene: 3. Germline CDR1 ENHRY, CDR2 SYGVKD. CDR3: CAIKGQGDSPLHF. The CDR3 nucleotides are TGTGCCATCAAGGGACAGGGTGATTCACCCCTCCACTTT.

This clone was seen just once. The CDR3 nucleotides read TGCGCCAGCAGCCAAGACACACAAGCATACGAGCAGTACTTC. Translation: CASSQDTQAYEQYF. The chain joins TRBV4-1 to TRBJ2-7; the D is unclear. CDR1 and CDR2 (germline): MGHRA, YSYEKL. V was trimmed by 0 bases and J by 4 bases, leaving 10 bases between them. CDR3 length: 14 residues.

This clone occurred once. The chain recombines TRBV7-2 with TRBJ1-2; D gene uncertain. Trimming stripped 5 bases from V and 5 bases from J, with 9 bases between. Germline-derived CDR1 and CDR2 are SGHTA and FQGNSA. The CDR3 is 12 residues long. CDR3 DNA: TGTGCCAGCAGCCCAAGGGTTTATGGCTACACCTTC. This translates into CASSPRVYGYTF.

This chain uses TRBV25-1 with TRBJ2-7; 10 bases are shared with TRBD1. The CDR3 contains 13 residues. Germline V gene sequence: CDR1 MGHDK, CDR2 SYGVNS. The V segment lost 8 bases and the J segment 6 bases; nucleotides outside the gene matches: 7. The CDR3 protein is CASAGTGAGEQYF. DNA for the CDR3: TGTGCCAGCGCCGGGACAGGGGCCGGCGAGCAGTACTTC.

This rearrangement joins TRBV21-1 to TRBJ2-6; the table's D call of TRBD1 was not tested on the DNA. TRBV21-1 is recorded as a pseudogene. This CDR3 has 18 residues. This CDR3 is CASSYHRGAYSGANVLTF. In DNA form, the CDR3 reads TGTGCCAGCAGCTATCACAGGGGGGCCTACTCTGGGGCCAACGTCCTGACTTTC.

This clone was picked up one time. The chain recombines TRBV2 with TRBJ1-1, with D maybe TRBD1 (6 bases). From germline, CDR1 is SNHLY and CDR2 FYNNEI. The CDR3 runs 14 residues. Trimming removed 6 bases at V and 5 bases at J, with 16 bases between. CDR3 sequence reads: CASSRGAPGTEAFF. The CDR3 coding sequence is TGTGCCAGCAGCAGGGGCGCCCCGGGAACTGAAGCTTTCTTT.

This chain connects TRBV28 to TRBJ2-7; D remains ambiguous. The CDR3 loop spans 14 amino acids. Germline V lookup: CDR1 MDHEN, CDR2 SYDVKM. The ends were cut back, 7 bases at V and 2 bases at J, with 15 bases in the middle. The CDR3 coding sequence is TGTGCCAGCACCCCTGAAAGGTTACCCTACGAGCAGTACTTC. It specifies CASTPERLPYEQYF.

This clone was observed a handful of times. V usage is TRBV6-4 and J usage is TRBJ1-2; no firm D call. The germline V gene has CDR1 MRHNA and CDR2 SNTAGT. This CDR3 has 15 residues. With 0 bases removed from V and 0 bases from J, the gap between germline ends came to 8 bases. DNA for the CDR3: TGTGCCAGCAGTGACTCAGGCAATCCTAACTATGGCTACACCTTC. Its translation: CASSDSGNPNYGYTF.

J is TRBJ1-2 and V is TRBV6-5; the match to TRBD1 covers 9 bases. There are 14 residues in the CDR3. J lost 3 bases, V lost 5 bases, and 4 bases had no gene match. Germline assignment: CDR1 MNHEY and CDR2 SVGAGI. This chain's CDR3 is CASSPGTGHYGYTF. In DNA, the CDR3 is TGTGCCAGCAGTCCGGGGACAGGGCACTATGGCTACACCTTC.

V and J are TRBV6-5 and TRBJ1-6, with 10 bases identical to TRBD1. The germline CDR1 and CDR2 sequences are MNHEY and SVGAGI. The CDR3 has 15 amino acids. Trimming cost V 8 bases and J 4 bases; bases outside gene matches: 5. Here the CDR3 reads CASARTGGYNSPLHF. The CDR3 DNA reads TGTGCCAGCGCCCGGACAGGGGGTTATAATTCACCCCTCCACTTT.

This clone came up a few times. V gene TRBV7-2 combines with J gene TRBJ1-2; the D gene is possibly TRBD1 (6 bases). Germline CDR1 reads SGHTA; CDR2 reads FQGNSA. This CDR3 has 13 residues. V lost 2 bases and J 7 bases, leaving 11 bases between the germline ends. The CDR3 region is CASSLIDRSGYTF. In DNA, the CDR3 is TGTGCCAGCAGCTTAATCGACAGGTCTGGCTACACCTTC.

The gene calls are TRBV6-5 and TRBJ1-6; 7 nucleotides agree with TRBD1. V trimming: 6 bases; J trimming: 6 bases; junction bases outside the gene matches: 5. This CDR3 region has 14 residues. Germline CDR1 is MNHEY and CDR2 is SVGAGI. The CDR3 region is CASSADRTNSPLHF. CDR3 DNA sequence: TGTGCCAGCAGCGCGGACAGGACTAATTCACCCCTCCACTTT.

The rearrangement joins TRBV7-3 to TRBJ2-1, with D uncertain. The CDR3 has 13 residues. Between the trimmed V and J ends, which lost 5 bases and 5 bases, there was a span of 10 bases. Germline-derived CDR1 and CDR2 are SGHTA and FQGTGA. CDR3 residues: CASSARPDNEQFF. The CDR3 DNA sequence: TGTGCCAGCAGCGCAAGACCAGACAATGAGCAGTTCTTC.

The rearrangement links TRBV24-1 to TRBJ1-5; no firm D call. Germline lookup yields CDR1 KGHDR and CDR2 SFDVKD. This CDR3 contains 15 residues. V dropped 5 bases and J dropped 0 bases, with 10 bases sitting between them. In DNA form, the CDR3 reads TGTGCCACCAGTGCTTCCAAGAATAGCAATCAGCCCCAGCATTTT. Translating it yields CATSASKNSNQPQHF.

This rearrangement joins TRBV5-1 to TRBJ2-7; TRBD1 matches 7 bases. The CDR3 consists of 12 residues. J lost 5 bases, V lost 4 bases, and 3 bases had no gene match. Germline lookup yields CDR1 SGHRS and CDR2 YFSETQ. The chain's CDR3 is CASSTTGDEQYF. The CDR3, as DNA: TGCGCCAGCAGCACAACAGGGGACGAGCAGTACTTC.

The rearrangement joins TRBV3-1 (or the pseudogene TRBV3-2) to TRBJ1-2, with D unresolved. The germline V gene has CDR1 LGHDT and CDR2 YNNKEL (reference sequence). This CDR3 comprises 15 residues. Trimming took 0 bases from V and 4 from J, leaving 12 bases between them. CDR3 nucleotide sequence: TGTGCCAGCAGCCAAGACTCGCTGGGTTCCTATGGCTACACCTTC. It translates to CASSQDSLGSYGYTF.

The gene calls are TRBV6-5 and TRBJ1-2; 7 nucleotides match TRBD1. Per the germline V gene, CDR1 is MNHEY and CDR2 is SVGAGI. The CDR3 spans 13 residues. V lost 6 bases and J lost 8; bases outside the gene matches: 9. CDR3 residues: CASRKTGFIGYTF. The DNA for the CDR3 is TGTGCCAGCAGGAAGACAGGGTTTATCGGCTACACCTTC.

CDR3 sequence (DNA): TGCGCCAGCAGCCTGACTGGACAGATCACAGATACGCAGTATTTT. This codes for CASSLTGQITDTQYF. V usage is TRBV5-1 and J usage is TRBJ2-3, with a weak D call TRBD1 (6 bases). CDR1 is SGHRS and CDR2 is YFSETQ in the germline V gene. The CDR3 has 15 residues. Trimming removed 4 bases at V and 2 bases at J, with 14 bases between.

The CDR3 is CASSLDRAGRNYEQYF. CDR3 DNA sequence: TGTGCCAGTAGTCTCGACAGGGCTGGACGGAACTACGAGCAGTACTTC. V and J are TRBV19 and TRBJ2-7; 7 nucleotides match TRBD1. The germline gives CDR1 LNHDA, CDR2 SQIVND (reference sequence). The CDR3 is made up of 16 amino acids. Trimming took 5 bases from V and 3 from J; bases not matched to a gene: 13.

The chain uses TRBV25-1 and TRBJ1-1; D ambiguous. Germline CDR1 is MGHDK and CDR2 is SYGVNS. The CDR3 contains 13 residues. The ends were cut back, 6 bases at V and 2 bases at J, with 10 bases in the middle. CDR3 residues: CASSGQHNTEAFF. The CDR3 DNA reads TGTGCCAGCAGCGGGCAGCACAACACTGAAGCTTTCTTT.

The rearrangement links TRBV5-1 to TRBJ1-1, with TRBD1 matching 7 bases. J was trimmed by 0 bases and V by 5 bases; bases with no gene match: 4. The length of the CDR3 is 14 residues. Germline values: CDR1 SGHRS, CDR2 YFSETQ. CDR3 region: CASRRDSLNTEAFF. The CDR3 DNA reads TGCGCCAGCAGGCGGGACAGTTTGAACACTGAAGCTTTCTTT.

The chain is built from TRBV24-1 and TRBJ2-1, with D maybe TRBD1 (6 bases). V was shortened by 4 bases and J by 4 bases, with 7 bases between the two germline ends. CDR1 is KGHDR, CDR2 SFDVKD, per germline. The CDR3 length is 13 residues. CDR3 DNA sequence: TGTGCCACCAGTGAGGACAGATACAATGAGCAGTTCTTC. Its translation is CATSEDRYNEQFF.

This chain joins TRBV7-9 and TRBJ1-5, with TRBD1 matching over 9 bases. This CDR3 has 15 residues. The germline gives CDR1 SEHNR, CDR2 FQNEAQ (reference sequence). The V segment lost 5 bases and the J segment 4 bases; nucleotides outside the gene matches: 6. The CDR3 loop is CASSGDRVPNQPQHF. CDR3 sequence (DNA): TGTGCCAGCAGCGGGGACAGGGTACCAAATCAGCCCCAGCATTTT.

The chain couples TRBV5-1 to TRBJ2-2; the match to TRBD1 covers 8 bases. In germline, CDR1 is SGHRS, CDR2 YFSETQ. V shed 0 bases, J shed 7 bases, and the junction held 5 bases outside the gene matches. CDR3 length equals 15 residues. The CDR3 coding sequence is TGCGCCAGCAGCTTGGCAGGGGGCGCGAGCGGGGAGCTGTTTTTT. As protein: CASSLAGGASGELFF.

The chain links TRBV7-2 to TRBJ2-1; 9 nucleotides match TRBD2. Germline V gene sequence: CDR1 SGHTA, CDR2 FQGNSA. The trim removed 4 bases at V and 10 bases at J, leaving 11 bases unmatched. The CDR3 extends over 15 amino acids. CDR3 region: CASSSKRGAWNEQFF. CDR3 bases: TGTGCCAGCAGCTCCAAGCGGGGGGCTTGGAACGAGCAGTTCTTC.

The CDR3 DNA reads TGTGCCAGCAGCTTGGAAGCGGACACTGAAGCTTTCTTT. Amino acid sequence: CASSLEADTEAFF. This chain uses TRBV5-6 with TRBJ1-1; D gene unclear. Germline loops: CDR1 SGHDT, CDR2 YYEEEE. This CDR3 contains 13 residues. V shed 0 bases and J shed 3 bases, with 6 bases lying between them.

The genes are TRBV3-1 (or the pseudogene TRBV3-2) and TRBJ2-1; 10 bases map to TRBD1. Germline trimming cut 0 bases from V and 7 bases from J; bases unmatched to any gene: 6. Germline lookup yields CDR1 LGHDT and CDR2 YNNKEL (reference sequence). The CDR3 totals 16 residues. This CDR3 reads CASSQEAGQGRNEQFF. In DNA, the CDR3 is TGTGCCAGCAGCCAAGAGGCGGGACAGGGGAGAAATGAGCAGTTCTTC.

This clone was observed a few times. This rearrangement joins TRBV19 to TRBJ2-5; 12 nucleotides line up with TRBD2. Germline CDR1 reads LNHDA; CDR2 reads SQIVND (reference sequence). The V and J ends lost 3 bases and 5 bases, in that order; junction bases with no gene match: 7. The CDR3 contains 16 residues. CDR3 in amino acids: CASSMGTSGRGETQYF. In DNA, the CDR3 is TGTGCCAGTAGTATGGGGACTAGCGGGCGTGGGGAGACCCAGTACTTC.